This is a list of T cell receptor beta chains from one sample in a study of shared clonotypes between healthy human individuals. Data came from immunoSEQ multiplex PCR; TCRdb stores just in-frame clones and leaves some out. This table holds about 980,000 clones, 76% found once. The sample consisted of memory CD4+ T cells sorted from blood. These receptors came from a man aged 18 to 30 in good health. Each CDR3 is given with its conserved first and last residue. D genes are given only for firm matches. A clone size is listed for some rows: how often the clone was seen (once, few, many), or a class if it is expanded.

clone_size	d_call	v_call	j_call	cdr3_aa	cdr3_nt
NA	NA	TRBV5-1	TRBJ2-1	CASSLPGDEQFF	TGCGCCAGCAGCTTGCCAGGGGATGAGCAGTTCTTC
NA	NA	TRBV6-4	TRBJ1-6	CASSVQGRSPLHF	TGTGCCAGCAGTGTGCAGGGAAGGTCACCCCTCCACTTT
NA	NA	TRBV30	TRBJ2-3	CAWKRLGTSTDTQYF	TGTGCCTGGAAACGACTGGGCACTAGCACAGATACGCAGTATTTT
NA	TRBD1	TRBV5-1	TRBJ2-5	CASSLGTGLETQYF	TGCGCCAGCAGCTTAGGGACAGGGCTGGAGACCCAGTACTTC
once	TRBD1	TRBV6-5	TRBJ1-2	CASSYSLGQGGGYTF	TGTGCCAGCAGTTACTCCCTGGGACAGGGGGGAGGCTACACCTTC
few	NA	TRBV5-6	TRBJ2-6	CASQPPVGVGANVLTF	TGTGCCAGCCAGCCCCCCGTTGGGGTCGGGGCCAACGTCCTGACTTTC
NA	TRBD1	TRBV19	TRBJ1-5	CASSIGQGNNQPQHF	TGTGCCAGTAGTATCGGACAGGGGAACAATCAGCCCCAGCATTTT
NA	NA	TRBV27	TRBJ2-4	CASKGQANIQYF	TGTGCCAGCAAAGGGCAGGCGAACATTCAGTACTTC
few	TRBD1	TRBV5-4	TRBJ1-6	CASSRQGPRGSSPLHF	TGTGCCAGCAGCCGACAGGGGCCGCGAGGATCTTCACCCCTCCACTTT
NA	TRBD1	TRBV11-2	TRBJ1-1	CASSFLQGASTEAFF	TGTGCCAGCAGCTTTCTCCAGGGGGCTTCCACTGAAGCTTTCTTT
NA	NA	TRBV7-9	TRBJ1-3	CASSPTGVSGNTIYF	TGTGCCAGCAGCCCCACGGGGGTCTCTGGAAACACCATATATTTT
NA	NA	TRBV11-1	TRBJ2-7	CASSPEGLLAREQYF	TGTGCCAGCAGCCCCGAGGGCTTACTAGCCCGGGAGCAGTACTTC
NA	NA	TRBV15	TRBJ2-7	CATSRDRASFRYF	TGTGCCACCAGCAGAGATCGGGCGAGCTTTCGGTACTTC
NA	TRBD1	TRBV11-2	TRBJ2-4	CASSRPGQGNIQYF	TGTGCCAGCAGCCGACCGGGACAGGGAAACATTCAGTACTTC
NA	NA	TRBV5-1	TRBJ2-5	CASSSASQETQYF	TGCGCCAGCAGCTCGGCCAGCCAAGAGACCCAGTACTTC
NA	NA	TRBV4-3	TRBJ2-2	CASSQDRRGAGELFF	TGCGCCAGCAGCCAAGATCGGAGGGGCGCTGGGGAGCTGTTTTTT
NA	NA	TRBV4-1	TRBJ2-7	CASSQHGRSSYEQYF	TGCGCCAGCAGCCAACACGGACGTAGCTCCTACGAGCAGTACTTC
NA	NA	TRBV10-2	TRBJ2-1	CATHYGGPNEQFF	TGCGCCACCCACTACGGGGGGCCGAATGAGCAGTTCTTC
NA	NA	TRBV6-6	TRBJ1-5	CASSHPGDSNQPQHF	TGTGCCAGCAGTCACCCAGGGGATTCAAATCAGCCCCAGCATTTT
NA	NA	TRBV19	TRBJ2-5	CASSIRLTETQYF	TGTGCCAGTAGTATTAGGCTTACAGAGACCCAGTACTTC
NA	NA	TRBV7-6	TRBJ2-2	CASSLAPNTGELFF	TGTGCCAGCAGCTTAGCTCCGAACACCGGGGAGCTGTTTTTT
NA	TRBD1	TRBV19	TRBJ2-1	CASGDPDRGLDNEQFF	TGTGCCAGTGGAGATCCGGACAGGGGCCTTGACAATGAGCAGTTCTTC
NA	NA	TRBV2	TRBJ2-7	CASSRGAGVYEQYF	TGTGCCAGCAGTAGGGGAGCAGGGGTCTACGAGCAGTACTTC
NA	NA	TRBV19	TRBJ1-2	CASSNFNTPQEDGYTF	TGTGCCAGTAGTAATTTTAATACCCCCCAGGAGGACGGCTACACCTTC
NA	TRBD2	TRBV5-5	TRBJ2-2	CASSLQLAGGAGELFF	TGTGCCAGCAGCTTGCAACTAGCGGGAGGGGCCGGGGAGCTGTTTTTT
NA	NA	TRBV2	TRBJ2-6	CASGSRTGANVLTF	TGTGCCAGCGGGAGCAGGACTGGGGCCAACGTCCTGACTTTC
NA	NA	TRBV23-1	TRBJ2-7	CASSGLGEQYF	TGCGCCAGCAGTGGATTGGGTGAGCAGTACTTC
NA	NA	TRBV5-5	TRBJ1-5	CASSLVGARGDNQPQHF	TGTGCCAGCAGCTTGGTTGGCGCCAGGGGTGACAATCAGCCCCAGCATTTT
NA	NA	TRBV18	TRBJ1-1	CASSLTDNTEAFF	TGTGCCAGCTCCTTGACAGATAACACTGAAGCTTTCTTT
NA	NA	TRBV10-3	TRBJ2-4	CAISSTENIQYF	TGTGCCATCAGCTCGACAGAAAACATTCAGTACTTC
NA	NA	TRBV6-4	TRBJ1-6	CASSDSIRSPLHF	TGTGCCAGCAGTGACTCGATCAGATCACCCCTCCACTTT
once	NA	TRBV10-3	TRBJ2-3	CAISPRLVDTQYF	TGTGCCATCAGTCCCAGACTAGTAGATACGCAGTATTTT
few	NA	TRBV7-7	TRBJ2-7	CASSEGLIYEQYF	TGTGCTAGCAGCGAGGGACTTATCTACGAGCAGTACTTC
NA	NA	TRBV11-1	TRBJ2-3	CASREVQGRADTQYF	TGTGCCAGCAGAGAAGTACAGGGAAGAGCAGATACGCAGTATTTT
NA	NA	TRBV4-3	TRBJ1-6	CASSQVYLSPLHF	TGCGCCAGCAGCCAAGTTTATCTTTCACCCCTCCACTTT
NA	TRBD1	TRBV6-6	TRBJ2-7	CASSYGQGAHEQYF	TGTGCCAGCAGTTACGGACAGGGGGCCCACGAGCAGTACTTC
NA	NA	TRBV5-1	TRBJ2-7	CASSLFQGTYEQYF	TGCGCCAGCAGCCTCTTCCAGGGTACGTACGAGCAGTACTTC
few	TRBD1	TRBV15	TRBJ2-5	CATSPRDRGETQYF	TGTGCCACCAGCCCCCGGGACAGGGGAGAGACCCAGTACTTC
few	TRBD2	TRBV10-2	TRBJ2-1	CASSPETSGRARQFF	TGCGCCAGCAGTCCAGAGACTAGCGGGAGGGCCCGGCAGTTCTTC
NA	NA	TRBV19	TRBJ1-1	CASSTVGGSGTEAFF	TGTGCCAGTAGTACCGTGGGGGGGAGTGGAACTGAAGCTTTCTTT
NA	TRBD1	TRBV19	TRBJ1-6	CASSEGQGFFSYNSPLHF	TGTGCCAGTAGTGAAGGACAGGGCTTTTTCTCCTATAATTCACCCCTCCACTTT
NA	NA	TRBV2	TRBJ1-2	CASSEARSGYGYTF	TGTGCCAGCAGTGAAGCTCGTAGTGGGTATGGCTACACCTTC
once	TRBD2	TRBV19	TRBJ2-5	CASSPLSGGTETQYF	TGTGCCAGTAGCCCGTTGAGCGGGGGGACGGAGACCCAGTACTTC
NA	NA	TRBV29-1	TRBJ2-5	CSVRWDQETQYF	TGCAGCGTTCGATGGGACCAAGAGACCCAGTACTTC
NA	NA	TRBV30	TRBJ2-2	CAWSVGGNTGELFF	TGTGCCTGGAGTGTGGGGGGCAACACCGGGGAGCTGTTTTTT
NA	TRBD1	TRBV28	TRBJ1-2	CASRDPGQGSDGYTF	TGTGCCAGCAGGGACCCGGGACAGGGCTCCGATGGCTACACCTTC
few	NA	TRBV7-2	TRBJ1-1	CASSLQGQTQAFF	TGTGCCAGCAGCTTACAGGGCCAGACTCAAGCTTTCTTT
NA	TRBD1	TRBV6-1	TRBJ2-7	CASSEVPQGAYEQYF	TGTGCCAGCAGTGAAGTCCCCCAGGGGGCTTACGAGCAGTACTTC
few	NA	TRBV25-1	TRBJ1-2	CASSEGVGQIYGYTF	TGTGCCAGCAGTGAGGGGGTGGGGCAAATCTATGGCTACACCTTC
NA	NA	TRBV30	TRBJ2-7	CAWSVEVGAYEQYF	TGTGCCTGGAGTGTCGAAGTAGGGGCCTACGAGCAGTACTTC
NA	NA	TRBV18	TRBJ1-3	CASSPARTGNTIYF	TGTGCCAGCTCCCCCGCGCGGACTGGAAACACCATATATTTT
few	NA	TRBV30	TRBJ2-5	CAWTPRRGGTQYF	TGTGCCTGGACCCCCAGACGGGGCGGGACCCAGTACTTC
NA	NA	TRBV6-6	TRBJ2-7	CASGAKGLVTYEQYF	TGTGCCAGCGGGGCGAAGGGATTAGTAACCTACGAGCAGTACTTC